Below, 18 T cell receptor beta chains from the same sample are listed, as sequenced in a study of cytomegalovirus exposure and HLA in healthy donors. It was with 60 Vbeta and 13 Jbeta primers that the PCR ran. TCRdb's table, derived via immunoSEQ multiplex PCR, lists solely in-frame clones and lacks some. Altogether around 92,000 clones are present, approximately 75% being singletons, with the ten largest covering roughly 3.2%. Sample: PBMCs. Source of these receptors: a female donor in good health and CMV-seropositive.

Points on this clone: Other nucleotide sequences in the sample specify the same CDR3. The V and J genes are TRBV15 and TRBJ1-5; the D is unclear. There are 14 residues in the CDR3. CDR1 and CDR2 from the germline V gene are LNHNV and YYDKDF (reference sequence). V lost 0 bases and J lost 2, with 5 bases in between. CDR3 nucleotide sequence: TGTGCCACCAGCAGAGACCGGGGCAATCAGCCCCAGCATTTT. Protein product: CATSRDRGNQPQHF. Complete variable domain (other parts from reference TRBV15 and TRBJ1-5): DAMVIQNPRYQVTQFGKPVTLSCSQTLNHNVMYWYQQKSSQAPKLLFHYYDKDFNNEADTPDNFQSRRPNTSFCFLDIRSPGLGDTAMYLCATSRDRGNQPQHFGDGTRLSIL.

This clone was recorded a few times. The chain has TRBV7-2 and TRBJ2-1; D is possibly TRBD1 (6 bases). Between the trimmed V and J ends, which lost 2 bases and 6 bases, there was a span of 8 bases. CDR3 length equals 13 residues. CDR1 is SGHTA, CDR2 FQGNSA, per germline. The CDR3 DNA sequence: TGTGCCAGCAGCTTAACCAGGGGCAATGAGCAGTTCTTC. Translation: CASSLTRGNEQFF.

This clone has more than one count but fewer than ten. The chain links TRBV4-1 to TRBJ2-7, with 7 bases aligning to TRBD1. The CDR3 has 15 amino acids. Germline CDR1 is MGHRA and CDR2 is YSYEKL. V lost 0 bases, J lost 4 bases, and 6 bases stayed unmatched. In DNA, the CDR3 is TGCGCCAGCAGCCAAGAGATAGGGGGCAGTTACGAGCAGTACTTC. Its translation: CASSQEIGGSYEQYF.

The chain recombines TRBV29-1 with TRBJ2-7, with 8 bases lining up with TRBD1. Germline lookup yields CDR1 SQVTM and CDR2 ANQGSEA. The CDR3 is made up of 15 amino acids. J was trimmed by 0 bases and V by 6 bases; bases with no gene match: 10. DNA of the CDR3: TGCAGCGTCAGGGGGACAGGAGATAACTCCTACGAGCAGTACTTC. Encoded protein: CSVRGTGDNSYEQYF.

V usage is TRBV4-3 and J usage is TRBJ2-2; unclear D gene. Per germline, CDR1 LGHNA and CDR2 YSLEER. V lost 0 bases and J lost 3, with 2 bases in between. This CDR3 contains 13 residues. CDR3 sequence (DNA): TGCGCCAGCAGCCAAGACTACACCGGGGAGCTGTTTTTT. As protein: CASSQDYTGELFF.

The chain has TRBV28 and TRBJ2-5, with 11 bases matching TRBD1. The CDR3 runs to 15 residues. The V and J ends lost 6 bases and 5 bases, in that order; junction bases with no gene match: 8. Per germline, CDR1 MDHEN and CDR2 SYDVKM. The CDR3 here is CASSPGTGGIETQYF. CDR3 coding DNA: TGTGCCAGCAGCCCGGGGACAGGGGGAATCGAGACCCAGTACTTC.

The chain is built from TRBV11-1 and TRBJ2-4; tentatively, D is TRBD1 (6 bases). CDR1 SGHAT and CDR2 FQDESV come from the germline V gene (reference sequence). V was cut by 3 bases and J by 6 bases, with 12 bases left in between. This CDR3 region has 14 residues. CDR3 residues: CASSFRGRGNIQYF. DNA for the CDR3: TGTGCCAGCAGCTTTCGGGGCAGGGGAAACATTCAGTACTTC.

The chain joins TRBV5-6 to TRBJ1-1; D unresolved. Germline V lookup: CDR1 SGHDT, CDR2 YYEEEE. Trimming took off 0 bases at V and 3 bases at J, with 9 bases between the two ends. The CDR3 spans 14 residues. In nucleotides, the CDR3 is TGTGCCAGCAGCTTGGGCGGGAGCCACACTGAAGCTTTCTTT. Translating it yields CASSLGGSHTEAFF.

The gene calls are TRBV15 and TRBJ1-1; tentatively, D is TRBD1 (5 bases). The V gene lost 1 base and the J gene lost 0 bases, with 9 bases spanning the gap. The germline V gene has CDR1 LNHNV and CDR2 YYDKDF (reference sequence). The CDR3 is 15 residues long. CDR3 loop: CATSRGGRVNTEAFF. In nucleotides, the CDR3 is TGTGCCACCAGCAGAGGGGGCAGGGTGAACACTGAAGCTTTCTTT.

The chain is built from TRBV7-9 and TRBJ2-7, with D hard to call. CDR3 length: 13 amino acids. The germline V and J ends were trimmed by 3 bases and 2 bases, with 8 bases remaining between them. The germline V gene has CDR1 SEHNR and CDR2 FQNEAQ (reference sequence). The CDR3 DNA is TGTGCCAGCAGCTTCCTGTTAACCTACGAGCAGTACTTC. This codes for CASSFLLTYEQYF.

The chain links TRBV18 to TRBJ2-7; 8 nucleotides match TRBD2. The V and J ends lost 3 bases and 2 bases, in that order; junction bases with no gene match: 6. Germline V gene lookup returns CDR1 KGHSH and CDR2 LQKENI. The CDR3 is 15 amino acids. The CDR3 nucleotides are TGTGCCAGCTCACCCTCGGGACTAGACCCCTACGAGCAGTACTTC. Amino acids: CASSPSGLDPYEQYF.

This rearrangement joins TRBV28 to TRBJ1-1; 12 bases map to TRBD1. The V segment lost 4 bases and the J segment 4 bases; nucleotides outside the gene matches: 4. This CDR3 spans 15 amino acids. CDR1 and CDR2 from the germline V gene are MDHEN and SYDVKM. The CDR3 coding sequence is TGTGCCAGCAGTTGGGGACAGGGGGCGGTCACTGAAGCTTTCTTT. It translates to CASSWGQGAVTEAFF.

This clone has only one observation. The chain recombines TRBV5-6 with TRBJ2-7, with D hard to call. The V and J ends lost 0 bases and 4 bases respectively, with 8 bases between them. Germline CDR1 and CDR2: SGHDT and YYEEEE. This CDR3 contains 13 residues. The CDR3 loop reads CASSLGLVYEQYF. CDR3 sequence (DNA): TGTGCCAGCAGCTTGGGCCTAGTATACGAGCAGTACTTC. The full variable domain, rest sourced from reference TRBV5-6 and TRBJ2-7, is DAGVTQSPTHLIKTRGQQVTLRCSPKSGHDTVSWYQQALGQGPQFIFQYYEEEERQRGNFPDRFSGHQFPNYSSELNVNALLLGDSALYLCASSLGLVYEQYFGPGTRLTVT.

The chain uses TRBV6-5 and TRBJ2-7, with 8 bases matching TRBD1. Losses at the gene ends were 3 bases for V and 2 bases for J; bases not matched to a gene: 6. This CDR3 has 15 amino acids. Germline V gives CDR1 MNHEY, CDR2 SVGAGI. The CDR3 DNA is TGTGCCAGCAGTTATATCCAGGGGGCTCCCTACGAGCAGTACTTC. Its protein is CASSYIQGAPYEQYF.

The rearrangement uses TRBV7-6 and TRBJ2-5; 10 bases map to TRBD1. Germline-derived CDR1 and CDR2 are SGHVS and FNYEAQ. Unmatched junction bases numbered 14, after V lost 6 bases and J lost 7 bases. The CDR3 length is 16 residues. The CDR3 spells CASSPRGGQGSVTQYF. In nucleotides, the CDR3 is TGTGCCAGCAGTCCAAGGGGGGGACAGGGGTCGGTGACCCAGTACTTC.

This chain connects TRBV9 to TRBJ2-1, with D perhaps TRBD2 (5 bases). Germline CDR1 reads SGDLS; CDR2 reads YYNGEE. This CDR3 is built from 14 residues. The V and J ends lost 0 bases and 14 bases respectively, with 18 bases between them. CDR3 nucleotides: TGTGCCAGCAGCGTAGGGGGAGCGGTCGATGCTGAGTTCTTC. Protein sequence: CASSVGGAVDAEFF.

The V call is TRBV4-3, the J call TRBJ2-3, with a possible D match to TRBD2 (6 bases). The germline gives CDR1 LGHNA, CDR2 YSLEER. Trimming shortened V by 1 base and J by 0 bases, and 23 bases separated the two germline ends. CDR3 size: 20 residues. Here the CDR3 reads CASSQGPQRVGTGSTDTQYF. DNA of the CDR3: TGCGCCAGCAGCCAAGGGCCCCAAAGGGTCGGGACTGGTAGCACAGATACGCAGTATTTT.

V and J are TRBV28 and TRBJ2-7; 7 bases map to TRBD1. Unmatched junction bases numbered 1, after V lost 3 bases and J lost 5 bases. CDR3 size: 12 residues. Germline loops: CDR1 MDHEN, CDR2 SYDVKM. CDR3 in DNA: TGTGCCAGCAGTTTTGACAGGGACGAGCAGTACTTC. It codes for CASSFDRDEQYF.